This T cell receptor beta chain comes out of a study of PD-L1 blockade in urothelial cancer. Study summary: Analyses used blood from 3 weeks (second dose) and 6 weeks after treatment start. Points from the study as a whole: Patients who had durable benefit saw their tumor-associated blood clones expand more at 3 weeks.

A note on this clone: Its antigen is not known.

Templates that were synthetic TCR analogs were spiked into each PCR. The method was immunoSEQ multiplex PCR; TCRdb's version includes in-frame clones alone and lacks a portion of them. The data hold 95,000 to 130,000 clones, with approximately 90% observed a single time. Germline V gives CDR1 MDHEN, CDR2 SYDVKM. This CDR3 contains 17 residues. J gave up 3 bases and V 6 bases, and 16 bases lay outside the gene matches. The time point denotes: peripheral blood 6 weeks after treatment start. Patients yielded 1 to 8 samples each, pretreatment and on-treatment. The genes are TRBV28 and TRBJ2-7; the match to TRBD1 covers 8 bases. This TCR derives from a man in his 60s with urothelial cancer. This material consisted of PBMCs, taken around atezolizumab (anti-PD-L1) treatment. In nucleotides, the CDR3 is TGTGCCAGCAGCTATCCGGGACCGGGACAGGTGAACTACGAGCAGTACTTC. It is translated as CASSYPGPGQVNYEQYF.